The entry below describes one T cell receptor (beta chain). This entry is derived from a study of blood T cells in healthy people across ages. About the study: About one barcoded beta molecule per two T cells was the capture yield of template switching.

This CDR3 region has 15 residues. V shed 3 bases and J 1 base; nucleotides not matched to a gene: 0. The germline gives CDR1 ENHRY, CDR2 SYGVKD. Extractions gave at least 6 micrograms of total RNA per sample. The second PCR ran roughly 7 to 12 cycles with a sample-barcoded 5' primer and J-beta primers. Every single cDNA molecule received a tag from a template-switch adaptor with 12 random nucleotides. Every sample gave at least 3 million paired-end reads containing CDR3. A single record per CDR3 protein comes from TCRdb applying MiXCR to the 5' RACE reads. This sample has roughly 2 million distinct CDR3 sequences, with around 48% found just once.

The specimen was blood. The V gene is TRBV10-3, the J gene TRBJ2-4; 10 bases agree with TRBD2. The sequence was collected from a woman aged 35 to 49 in good health. The CDR3 region is CAISDSGGAKNIQYF. The CDR3 DNA sequence: TGTGCCATCAGTGATAGCGGGGGGGCCAAAAACATTCAGTACTTC.